The text below deals with one TCR beta chain. This entry is derived from a study of control samples from healthy donors and cancer patients. Sequencing used immunoSEQ multiplex PCR; TCRdb keeps in-frame clones, though not all of them. Among 30,000 to 35,000 clones listed, approximately 93% were seen once. After removal of 6 bases from V and 0 bases from J, the junction contained 5 bases not matched to a gene. This CDR3 contains 15 residues. Germline CDR1 is MNHEY and CDR2 is SVGAGI. The chain is built from TRBV6-5 and TRBJ2-3; TRBD1 matches at 8 bases. Sequencing was done on a sample of blood. This TCR was sampled from a man aged 55 to 70 in good health. CDR3 coding DNA: TGTGCCAGCAGCGGACAGGGCATAAGCACAGATACGCAGTATTTT. It codes for CASSGQGISTDTQYF.